The rows below give T cell receptor beta chains drawn from one sample of a study of blood T cell repertoires in COVID-19. The method was immunoSEQ multiplex PCR; TCRdb's version includes in-frame clones alone and lacks a portion of them. The sample includes about 130,000 clones, roughly 80% of them seen just once. The specimen was peripheral blood. These receptor sequences come from a woman between 55 and 75 years old with acute or convalescent COVID-19. The CDR3 runs from the conserved cysteine through the conserved F or W. D genes are given only for firm matches. The listing skips clone size in some rows; elsewhere it reads once, few, many or a size class.

clone_size	j_call	d_call	v_call	cdr3_aa	cdr3_nt
.	TRBJ2-1	.	TRBV10-2	CASSSLPNEQFF	TGCGCCAGCAGTTCCCTCCCTAATGAGCAGTTCTTC
.	TRBJ1-2	TRBD1	TRBV3-1/TRBV3-2	CASSPFRAGGGGYTF	TGTGCCAGCAGCCCCTTTAGGGCAGGGGGAGGTGGCTACACCTTC
.	TRBJ1-1	.	TRBV4-1	CASSQEGRGNTEAFF	TGCGCCAGCAGCCAAGAGGGCAGGGGTAACACTGAAGCTTTCTTT
.	TRBJ1-1	TRBD1	TRBV11-3	CASSLGQGGTEAFF	TGTGCCAGCAGCCTTGGACAGGGGGGCACTGAAGCTTTCTTT
few	TRBJ1-2	.	TRBV2	CASSKAARGYTF	TGTGCCAGCAGTAAGGCGGCCCGCGGCTACACCTTC
once	TRBJ1-5	TRBD1	TRBV2	CASSPDRGGSQPQHF	TGTGCCAGCAGCCCGGACAGGGGAGGGAGTCAGCCCCAGCATTTT
.	TRBJ2-7	TRBD1	TRBV5-1	CASSRMGQGVNEQYF	TGCGCCAGCAGCCGAATGGGACAGGGTGTCAACGAGCAGTACTTC
.	TRBJ1-1	.	TRBV24-1	CATSEGLEAFF	TGTGCCACCAGTGAGGGGCTTGAAGCTTTCTTT
.	TRBJ1-1	.	TRBV6-2/TRBV6-3	CASSPVLSFSTEAFF	TGTGCCAGCAGCCCCGTTCTTAGTTTTTCGACTGAAGCTTTCTTT
.	TRBJ2-3	.	TRBV12-5	CASGLARTEPSTDTQYF	TGTGCTAGTGGTTTGGCCCGGACAGAACCTAGCACAGATACGCAGTATTTT
.	TRBJ1-2	TRBD1	TRBV11-2	CASSPSGTGFGYTF	TGTGCCAGCAGCCCTTCCGGGACAGGGTTTGGCTACACCTTC
.	TRBJ2-5	TRBD2	TRBV27	CASSLASTSGYQETQYF	TGTGCCAGCAGTTTAGCGTCGACTAGCGGCTACCAAGAGACCCAGTACTTC
.	TRBJ2-2	.	TRBV5-4	CASSLRGSRELFF	TGTGCCAGCAGCTTAAGGGGGAGTAGGGAGCTGTTTTTT
.	TRBJ2-2	.	TRBV2	CATRIESAGELFF	TGTGCCACCCGGATTGAGAGCGCCGGGGAGCTGTTTTTT
.	TRBJ2-3	TRBD2	TRBV10-3	CAISETRLAGKDTQYF	TGTGCCATCAGTGAGACCAGACTAGCGGGGAAAGATACGCAGTATTTT
.	TRBJ1-2	.	TRBV10-3	CAISESLGGNGLRGYTF	TGTGCCATCAGTGAGTCTTTGGGGGGAAACGGGTTAAGAGGCTACACCTTC
.	TRBJ2-1	.	TRBV5-1	CASSSAVGVSGEQFF	TGCGCCAGCAGCTCGGCAGTCGGGGTCTCTGGCGAGCAGTTCTTC
.	TRBJ2-2	TRBD1	TRBV18	CASSQTGGHGELFF	TGTGCCAGCTCACAAACAGGGGGCCACGGGGAGCTGTTTTTT
.	TRBJ1-1	TRBD1	TRBV5-4	CASSLGTGGLNTEAFF	TGTGCCAGCAGCCTAGGGACAGGGGGATTGAACACTGAAGCTTTCTTT
.	TRBJ2-2	.	TRBV6-5	CASPRGPNTGELFF	TGTGCCAGCCCCCGAGGGCCGAACACCGGGGAGCTGTTTTTT
.	TRBJ1-6	.	TRBV3-1/TRBV3-2	CASRGGAILNSPLHF	TGTGCCAGCCGTGGGGGGGCCATACTTAATTCACCCCTCCACTTT
.	TRBJ1-2	.	TRBV6-1	CASSEARGTRYTF	TGTGCCAGCAGTGAAGCGCGGGGAACCCGCTACACCTTC
.	TRBJ1-2	.	TRBV5-1	CASARGQTSAYGYTF	TGCGCCAGCGCTCGCGGACAGACGTCCGCATACGGCTACACCTTC
.	TRBJ2-7	TRBD1	TRBV5-5	CASSTNRQGGEQYF	TGTGCCAGCAGCACAAACAGACAGGGCGGGGAGCAGTACTTC
.	TRBJ1-5	.	TRBV18	CASSPGGQNQPQHF	TGTGCCAGCTCACCAGGCGGGCAAAATCAGCCCCAGCATTTT
few	TRBJ1-1	TRBD1	TRBV19	CASTEQGITEAFF	TGTGCCAGTACCGAACAGGGGATAACTGAAGCTTTCTTT
.	TRBJ1-6	.	TRBV19	CASTSDLGRNSPLHF	TGTGCCAGTACCTCTGATCTGGGCAGGAATTCACCCCTCCACTTT
.	TRBJ2-2	TRBD1	TRBV11-1	CASRFDRGTGELFF	TGTGCCAGCAGGTTCGACAGGGGCACCGGGGAGCTGTTTTTT
once	TRBJ2-5	TRBD2	TRBV29-1	CSVVTSGGSRETQYF	TGCAGCGTTGTGACTAGCGGGGGGTCGAGGGAGACCCAGTACTTC
few	TRBJ1-1	.	TRBV21-1	CASSITSPRDTEAFF	TGTGCCAGCAGCATAACGTCCCCTCGAGACACTGAAGCTTTCTTT
.	TRBJ1-3	.	TRBV12-5	CASGLRQGNTIYF	TGTGCTAGTGGTTTGAGACAGGGAAACACCATATATTTT
once	TRBJ1-5	TRBD1	TRBV19	CASSPAVRQGARQPQHF	TGTGCCAGTAGTCCTGCCGTAAGGCAGGGGGCGCGTCAGCCCCAGCATTTT
.	TRBJ1-1	.	TRBV6-5	CASSYSGGAEAFF	TGTGCCAGCAGTTACTCGGGGGGGGCAGAAGCTTTCTTT
.	TRBJ2-5	TRBD1	TRBV12-5	CASAPGDSQVGETQYF	TGTGCTAGTGCCCCAGGGGACAGCCAGGTCGGGGAGACCCAGTACTTC
few	TRBJ2-2	.	TRBV5-1	CASVLRVTGELFF	TGCGCCAGCGTGTTGCGGGTCACCGGGGAGCTGTTTTTT
.	TRBJ2-5	TRBD1	TRBV13	CASRESWRQGFTETQYF	TGTGCCAGCAGAGAGTCTTGGCGACAGGGGTTTACAGAGACCCAGTACTTC
.	TRBJ1-2	.	TRBV6-6	CASSKSSAGYGYTF	TGTGCCAGCAGTAAATCCAGTGCGGGCTATGGCTACACCTTC
.	TRBJ1-1	TRBD1	TRBV13	CASSSRDSANTEAFF	TGTGCCAGCAGCAGCCGGGACAGCGCGAACACTGAAGCTTTCTTT
.	TRBJ1-1	TRBD1	TRBV5-1	CASRPGTENTEAFF	TGCGCCAGCAGACCCGGGACAGAGAACACTGAAGCTTTCTTT
.	TRBJ2-7	.	TRBV6-5	CASMASGHYEQYF	TGTGCCAGCATGGCCTCAGGTCACTACGAGCAGTACTTC
.	TRBJ2-1	.	TRBV11-1	CASSSYRIINEQFF	TGTGCCAGCAGCTCATACAGGATTATCAATGAGCAGTTCTTC
.	TRBJ2-5	TRBD2	TRBV7-6	CASSIGTSGGETQYF	TGTGCCAGCAGCATAGGGACTAGCGGGGGAGAGACCCAGTACTTC
once	TRBJ2-7	TRBD1	TRBV9	CASSPRDSSYEQYF	TGTGCCAGCAGCCCACGGGACAGTTCCTACGAGCAGTACTTC
.	TRBJ1-2	TRBD1	TRBV20-1	CSASFRQGAHGYTF	TGCAGTGCTAGTTTTAGGCAGGGGGCTCATGGCTACACCTTC
few	TRBJ1-2	.	TRBV30	CAWSADSNYGYTF	TGTGCCTGGTCGGCGGACAGCAACTATGGCTACACCTTC